Presented here are 20 T cell receptor beta chains from one specimen sequenced in a study of blood T cell repertoires in COVID-19. Libraries were prepared by immunoSEQ multiplex PCR; TCRdb keeps only in-frame clonotypes and omits some of them. Of 200,000 to 300,000 clones listed, approximately 86% are singletons. The sample consisted of peripheral blood. Receptors were obtained from a man aged 55-75 years who had recovered from COVID-19.

The rearrangement joins TRBV19 to TRBJ2-7; perhaps TRBD1 as D (7 bases). Germline V gene data show CDR1 as LNHDA and CDR2 as SQIVND (reference sequence). This CDR3 contains 15 residues. V was shortened by 1 base and J by 3 bases, with 13 bases between the two germline ends. The DNA for the CDR3 is TGTGCCAGTAGTATAGCGGCGCAGGGGGGCTACGAGCAGTACTTC. Protein: CASSIAAQGGYEQYF.

V gene TRBV6-2 or TRBV6-3 combines with J gene TRBJ2-7; D might be TRBD2 (5 bases). This CDR3 is 14 amino acids long. V lost 2 bases and J 5 bases, leaving 13 bases between the germline ends. Germline loops: CDR1 MNHEY, CDR2 SVGEGT. The CDR3: CASSYGSYLNEQYF. The DNA for the CDR3 is TGTGCCAGCAGTTACGGGAGTTACCTAAACGAGCAGTACTTC.

The V and J genes are TRBV7-9 and TRBJ1-1; D not certain. Between the trimmed V and J ends, which lost 5 bases and 0 bases, there was a span of 13 bases. CDR1 and CDR2 from the germline V gene are SEHNR and FQNEAQ (reference sequence). This CDR3 is built from 15 residues. The CDR3 nucleotides read TGTGCCAGCAGCCTAACGGGGATTATGAACACTGAAGCTTTCTTT. Protein: CASSLTGIMNTEAFF.

V is TRBV5-5 and J is TRBJ1-1; D unresolved. CDR1 and CDR2 from the germline V gene are SGHKS and YYEKEE (reference sequence). Trimming removed 2 bases from V and 8 bases from J, with 13 bases in between. The CDR3 extends over 13 amino acids. The CDR3 region is CASSLSKGREAFF. CDR3 coding DNA: TGTGCCAGCAGCTTAAGTAAAGGCAGGGAAGCTTTCTTT.

J is TRBJ2-7 and V is TRBV10-3; TRBD2 matches at 11 bases. The CDR3 runs to 16 residues. V was clipped by 7 bases and J by 6 bases; unmatched bases: 14. Looked up from germline, CDR1 is ENHRY and CDR2 is SYGVKD. The CDR3 DNA sequence: TGTGCCATCAAAGGTAGCGGGGGGGCCGCCATTTCCGAGCAGTACTTC. Translation: CAIKGSGGAAISEQYF.

V is TRBV6-5 and J is TRBJ1-1, with D possibly matching TRBD1 (5 bases). Trimming cost V 7 bases and J 0 bases, with 12 bases left between them. CDR3 size: 14 residues. Germline V gene sequence: CDR1 MNHEY, CDR2 SVGAGI. The CDR3 DNA reads TGTGCCAGCAACCAGGGACTGCTGAACACTGAAGCTTTCTTT. The encoded protein is CASNQGLLNTEAFF.

The rearrangement joins TRBV28 to TRBJ2-7; weak D call: TRBD1 (5 bases). Germline values: CDR1 MDHEN, CDR2 SYDVKM. The germline V and J ends were trimmed by 9 bases and 0 bases, with 12 bases remaining between them. The CDR3 is 13 residues long. The CDR3: CASRTLSSYEQYF. In DNA form, the CDR3 reads TGTGCCAGTAGGACACTTAGCTCCTACGAGCAGTACTTC.

This clone was observed a single time. The chain recombines TRBV5-6 with TRBJ2-2, with D tentatively TRBD1 (7 bases). The ends were cut back, 4 bases at V and 1 base at J, with 11 bases in the middle. This CDR3 has 15 amino acids. The V gene's germline CDR1 is SGHDT and CDR2 YYEEEE. The CDR3 loop is CASSAGQKNTGELFF. The CDR3 DNA is TGTGCCAGCAGCGCGGGACAGAAGAACACCGGGGAGCTGTTTTTT.

The chain couples TRBV9 to TRBJ1-2, with 9 bases fitting TRBD1. The CDR3 loop spans 15 amino acids. Germline V gene lookup returns CDR1 SGDLS and CDR2 YYNGEE. The ends lost 0 bases at V and 3 bases at J; junction bases unmatched: 3. CDR3 nucleotides: TGTGCCAGCAGCGTAGACACAGGGGGCGACTATGGCTACACCTTC. Amino acid sequence: CASSVDTGGDYGYTF. Together with reference TRBV9 and TRBJ1-2, the CDR3 gives the full variable domain: DSGVTQTPKHLITATGQRVTLRCSPRSGDLSVYWYQQSLDQGLQFLIQYYNGEERAKGNILERFSAQQFPDLHSELNLSSLELGDSALYFCASSVDTGGDYGYTFGSGTRLTVV.

The rearrangement links TRBV10-3 to TRBJ2-7, with TRBD1 matching 7 bases. V lost 6 bases, J lost 4 bases, and 12 bases stayed unmatched. The CDR3 totals 15 residues. Germline V CDR1 and CDR2: ENHRY, SYGVKD. CDR3 protein: CAIRADRSPTYEQYF. The DNA of the CDR3 is TGTGCCATCAGAGCGGACAGGTCACCGACTTACGAGCAGTACTTC.

The CDR3 coding sequence is TGTGCCAGCTCGCCGGACAGGAATTTTAACTATGGCTACACCTTC. Its translation: CASSPDRNFNYGYTF. The V call is TRBV18, the J call TRBJ1-2, with 7 bases that match TRBD1. There are 15 residues in the CDR3. With V trimmed by 6 bases and J by 1 base, 8 bases remained unmatched. In germline, CDR1 is KGHSH, CDR2 LQKENI.

This chain connects TRBV20-1 to TRBJ1-1; D ambiguous. Germline assignment: CDR1 DFQATT and CDR2 SNEGSKA (reference sequence). Trimming shortened V by 3 bases and J by 1 base, and 12 bases separated the two germline ends. The CDR3 covers 14 residues. CDR3 nucleotide sequence: TGCAGTGCTAGTTTCTCGGTTCCGAACACTGAAGCTTTCTTT. Translating gives CSASFSVPNTEAFF.

This clone was detected ten times or more. The rearrangement links TRBV2 to TRBJ2-1; 9 positions match TRBD1. Germline V lookup: CDR1 SNHLY, CDR2 FYNNEI. This CDR3 has 15 amino acids. With V trimmed by 5 bases and J by 2 bases, 4 bases remained unmatched. CDR3 amino acids: CASSPRTGAYNEQFF. Here the CDR3 DNA reads TGTGCCAGCAGTCCCAGGACAGGGGCCTACAATGAGCAGTTCTTC.

The rearrangement links TRBV12-5 to TRBJ2-7; 10 positions match TRBD2. Unmatched junction bases numbered 8, after V lost 3 bases and J lost 0 bases. The germline CDR1 and CDR2 sequences are LGHNT and FRNRAP. The CDR3 has 17 residues. The CDR3 loop is CASGFSSGGESSYEQYV. CDR3 nucleotide sequence: TGTGCTAGTGGTTTCTCTAGCGGGGGCGAGAGCTCCTACGAGCAGTACGTC.

This chain uses TRBV14 with TRBJ2-1, with D uncertain. The ends were cut back, 1 base at V and 12 bases at J, with 13 bases in the middle. CDR1 and CDR2 from the germline V gene are SGHDN and FVKESK. This CDR3 comprises 13 residues. The CDR3 coding sequence is TGTGCCAGCAGCCAAGGATTGGGCATAGGGCAGTTCTTC. Its translation: CASSQGLGIGQFF. Using reference TRBV14 and TRBJ2-1 for the parts outside the CDR3, the full variable domain is EAGVTQFPSHSVIEKGQTVTLRCDPISGHDNLYWYRRVMGKEIKFLLHFVKESKQDESGMPNNRFLAERTGGTYSTLKVQPAELEDSGVYFCASSQGLGIGQFFGPGTRLTVL.

The V call is TRBV9, the J call TRBJ1-5; D not resolved. V was pared by 4 bases and J by 5 bases, with 7 bases between. The CDR3 has 12 amino acids. Germline V CDR1 and CDR2: SGDLS, YYNGEE. The CDR3 spells CASSTDDQPQHF. The CDR3 bases are TGTGCCAGCAGCACTGATGATCAGCCCCAGCATTTT.

This clone was counted between two and nine times. The V gene is TRBV5-1, the J gene TRBJ2-2; a weak D match, TRBD1 (7 bases). The CDR3 contains 16 residues. Germline V gives CDR1 SGHRS, CDR2 YFSETQ. V gave up 4 bases and J gave up 6 bases, with 19 bases separating them. The CDR3 sequence is CASSPMTGRKSGELFF. The DNA of the CDR3 is TGCGCCAGCAGCCCTATGACAGGGAGGAAGTCCGGGGAGCTGTTTTTT.

The CDR3 DNA sequence: TGTGCCAGTAGCCCCTACCCTTCGGATGGCTACACCTTC. It is translated as CASSPYPSDGYTF. This rearrangement joins TRBV19 to TRBJ1-2; D is uncertain. CDR3 size: 13 residues. V was cut by 6 bases and J by 6 bases, with 14 bases left in between. CDR1 LNHDA and CDR2 SQIVND come from the germline V gene (reference sequence).

The chain couples TRBV18 to TRBJ1-1; possible D gene TRBD1, 5 bases. The germline V gene encodes CDR1 KGHSH and CDR2 LQKENI. This CDR3 comprises 13 residues. V was pared by 6 bases and J by 1 base, with 9 bases between. The CDR3 DNA follows: TGTGCCAGCTCTCAACAGGAGAACACTGAAGCTTTCTTT. Its translation: CASSQQENTEAFF.

This clone showed up just once. The chain uses TRBV30 and TRBJ1-3; D is unresolved. V was trimmed by 3 bases and J by 0 bases, leaving 12 bases between them. CDR3 size: 15 residues. Per germline, CDR1 GTSNPN and CDR2 SVGIG (reference sequence). CDR3 sequence reads: CAWSVRRSSGNTIYF. CDR3 nucleotides: TGTGCCTGGAGCGTCCGGAGGAGCTCTGGAAACACCATATATTTT.